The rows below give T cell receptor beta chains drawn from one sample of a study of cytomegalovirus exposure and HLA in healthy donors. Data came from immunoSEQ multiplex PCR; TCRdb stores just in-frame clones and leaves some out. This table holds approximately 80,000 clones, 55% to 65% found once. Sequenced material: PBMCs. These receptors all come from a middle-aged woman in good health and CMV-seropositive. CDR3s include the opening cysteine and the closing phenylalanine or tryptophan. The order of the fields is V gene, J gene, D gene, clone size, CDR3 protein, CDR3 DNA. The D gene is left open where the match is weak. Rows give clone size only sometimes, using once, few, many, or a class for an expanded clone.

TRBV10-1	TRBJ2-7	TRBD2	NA	CASSGGLAGGGAEQYF	TGCGCCAGCAGTGGGGGACTAGCGGGAGGTGGGGCCGAGCAGTACTTC
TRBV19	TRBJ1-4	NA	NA	CASSVTATNEKLFF	TGTGCCAGTAGTGTGACAGCCACTAATGAAAAACTGTTTTTT
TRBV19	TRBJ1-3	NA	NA	CASTLTLRTGNTIYF	TGTGCCAGTACCTTAACCCTTAGAACTGGAAACACCATATATTTT
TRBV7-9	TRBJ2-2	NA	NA	CASSSGPHTGELFF	TGTGCCAGCAGTTCAGGGCCCCACACCGGGGAGCTGTTTTTT
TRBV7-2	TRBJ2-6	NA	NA	CASSPYGANVLTF	TGTGCCAGCAGCCCCTACGGGGCCAACGTCCTGACTTTC
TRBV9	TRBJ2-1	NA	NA	CASSVDFRGEQFF	TGTGCCAGCAGCGTAGACTTCAGGGGTGAGCAGTTCTTC
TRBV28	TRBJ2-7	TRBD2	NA	CASSLQGVAGSYRAYEQYF	TGTGCCAGCAGCCTACAAGGGGTAGCGGGGAGTTATCGGGCCTACGAGCAGTACTTC
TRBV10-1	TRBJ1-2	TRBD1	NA	CASSLDRDYGYTF	TGCGCCAGCAGCCTAGACAGGGACTATGGCTACACCTTC
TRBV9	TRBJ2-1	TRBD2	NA	CASSGTGRTSYNEQFF	TGTGCCAGCAGCGGTACCGGGAGGACGTCCTACAATGAGCAGTTCTTC
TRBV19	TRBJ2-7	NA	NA	CASSGAYEQYF	TGTGCCAGTAGTGGGGCATACGAGCAGTACTTC
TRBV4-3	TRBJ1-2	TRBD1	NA	CASTRDRAANYGYTF	TGCGCCAGCACCCGGGACAGGGCGGCTAACTATGGCTACACCTTC
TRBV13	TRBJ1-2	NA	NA	CASSLSDYGYTF	TGTGCCAGCAGCCTTTCAGACTATGGCTACACCTTC
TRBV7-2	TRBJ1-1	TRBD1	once	CASSLVTGGNTEAFF	TGTGCCAGCAGCTTAGTCACAGGGGGGAACACTGAAGCTTTCTTT
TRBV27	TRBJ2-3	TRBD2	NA	CASSENLAGVTDTQYF	TGTGCCAGCAGTGAGAATCTAGCGGGGGTAACAGATACGCAGTATTTT
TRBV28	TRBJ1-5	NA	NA	CASSSPAGALNQPQHF	TGTGCCAGCAGTTCCCCGGCGGGGGCCCTCAATCAGCCCCAGCATTTT
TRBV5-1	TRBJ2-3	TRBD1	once	CASRPGQGPDTQYF	TGCGCCAGCAGACCGGGACAGGGCCCAGATACGCAGTATTTT
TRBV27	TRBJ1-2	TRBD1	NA	CASSPTGTGTYGYTF	TGTGCCAGCTCGCCAACCGGGACAGGAACCTATGGCTACACCTTC
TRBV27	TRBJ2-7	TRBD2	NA	CASSLGTSGLYEQYF	TGTGCCAGCAGTTTAGGGACTAGCGGGCTTTACGAGCAGTACTTC
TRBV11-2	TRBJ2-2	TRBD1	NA	CASKLSRGSTGELFF	TGTGCCAGCAAGTTATCCAGGGGGAGCACCGGGGAGCTGTTTTTT
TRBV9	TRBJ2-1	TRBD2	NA	CASSVATGTSGTPHNEQFF	TGTGCCAGCAGCGTAGCGACGGGGACTAGCGGGACCCCCCACAATGAGCAGTTCTTC
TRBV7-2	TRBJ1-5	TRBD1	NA	CASSPQGNQPQHF	TGTGCCAGCAGTCCACAGGGGAATCAGCCCCAGCATTTT
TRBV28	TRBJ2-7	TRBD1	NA	CASTPFRDRDEQYF	TGTGCCAGCACCCCTTTCCGGGACAGGGACGAGCAGTACTTC
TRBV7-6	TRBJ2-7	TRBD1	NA	CASSQRTGLAYEQYF	TGTGCCAGCAGCCAGAGGACAGGCCTTGCCTACGAGCAGTACTTC
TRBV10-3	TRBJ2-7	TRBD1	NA	CAISTWGQHSTYEQYF	TGTGCCATCAGTACCTGGGGACAGCACAGTACCTACGAGCAGTACTTC
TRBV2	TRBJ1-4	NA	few	CASSGRTGTGYNEKLFF	TGTGCCAGCAGCGGACGAACAGGGACCGGATATAATGAAAAACTGTTTTTT
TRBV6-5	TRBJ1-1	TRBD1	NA	CASSPLDRGNTEAFF	TGTGCCAGCAGTCCCTTGGACAGGGGGAACACTGAAGCTTTCTTT
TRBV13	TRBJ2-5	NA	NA	CASSLGLAVQETQYF	TGTGCCAGCAGCTTGGGCTTAGCGGTCCAAGAGACCCAGTACTTC
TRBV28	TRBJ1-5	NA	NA	CASSPRAIYVGQPQHF	TGTGCCAGCAGTCCGAGGGCTATTTACGTGGGGCAGCCCCAGCATTTT
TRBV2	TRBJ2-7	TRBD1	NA	CASSIGTGTGVYVQYF	TGTGCCAGCTCAATTGGAACCGGGACAGGGGTCTATGTGCAGTACTTC
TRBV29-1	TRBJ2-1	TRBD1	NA	CSAGGRDRGGAEQFF	TGCAGCGCTGGGGGCCGGGACAGGGGAGGGGCTGAGCAGTTCTTC
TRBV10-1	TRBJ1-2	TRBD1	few	CASSESHRGKLGINYGYTF	TGCGCCAGCAGTGAGTCCCACAGGGGGAAGCTAGGTATTAACTATGGCTACACCTTC
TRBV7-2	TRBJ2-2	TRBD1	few	CARTLTGTATGELFF	TGTGCCAGGACATTGACAGGGACCGCCACCGGGGAGCTGTTTTTT
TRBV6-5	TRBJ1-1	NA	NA	CASRQGNTEAFF	TGTGCCAGCAGGCAGGGGAACACTGAAGCTTTCTTT
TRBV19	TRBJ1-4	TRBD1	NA	CASIGQGRGKLFF	TGTGCCAGCATAGGACAGGGCAGAGGGAAACTGTTTTTT